These 19 T cell receptor beta chains came from one sample sequenced in a study of cytomegalovirus exposure and HLA in healthy donors. This table comes from immunoSEQ multiplex PCR, and its TCRdb copy is limited to in-frame clones, with some not included. Of around 250,000 clones in the sample, 90% were seen once. The sample was PBMCs. Receptors originate from a young woman in good health and CMV-seronegative.

This clone has only one observation. The identical CDR3 is also encoded by other nucleotide sequences in the sample. This chain joins TRBV5-1 and TRBJ1-5; D is possibly TRBD1 (5 bases). Trimming left V 0 bases short and J 1 base short, with 8 bases between. Looked up from germline, CDR1 is SGHRS and CDR2 is YFSETQ. This CDR3 spans 15 amino acids. DNA of the CDR3: TGCGCCAGCAGCTTGGTAGCAGGGAGCAATCAGCCCCAGCATTTT. This sequence encodes CASSLVAGSNQPQHF. The whole variable domain, filled in from reference TRBV5-1 and TRBJ1-5, reads KAGVTQTPRYLIKTRGQQVTLSCSPISGHRSVSWYQQTPGQGLQFLFEYFSETQRNKGNFPGRFSGRQFSNSRSEMNVSTLELGDSALYLCASSLVAGSNQPQHFGDGTRLSIL.

The rearrangement uses TRBV7-2 and TRBJ2-1; D may be TRBD1 (6 bases). CDR1 SGHTA and CDR2 FQGNSA come from the germline V gene. V was shortened by 3 bases and J by 4 bases, with 13 bases between the two germline ends. The CDR3 has 15 amino acids. The chain's CDR3 is CASSFRTDPYNEQFF. The CDR3 nucleotides are TGTGCCAGCAGCTTTAGGACAGATCCATACAATGAGCAGTTCTTC.

This clone has only one observation. The rearrangement links TRBV27 to TRBJ2-1, with D perhaps TRBD1 (5 bases). The V end was cut by 3 bases, the J end by 6 bases, with 12 bases between. Germline-derived CDR1 and CDR2 are MNHEY and SMNVEV (reference sequence). The CDR3 is 14 residues long. The CDR3 bases are TGTGCCAGCAGTTTTCTCCCTCAGGGCAATGAGCAGTTCTTC. Amino acid sequence: CASSFLPQGNEQFF.

A word on this clone: Other nucleotide sequences from this sample produce the same CDR3. The chain combines TRBV6-6 with TRBJ2-1; 10 bases are shared with TRBD2. This CDR3 is 15 amino acids long. With V trimmed by 0 bases and J by 6 bases, 2 bases remained unmatched. Germline loops: CDR1 MNHNY, CDR2 SVGAGI (reference sequence). The CDR3: CASSYSRLAGNEQFF. CDR3 nucleotides: TGTGCCAGCAGTTACTCCAGACTAGCGGGCAATGAGCAGTTCTTC.

The chain employs TRBV10-2 and TRBJ2-4, with D possibly TRBD1 on 6 matching bases. The CDR3 is 13 amino acids. V lost 4 bases, J lost 9 bases, and 13 bases lay in between. CDR1 WSHSY and CDR2 SAAADI come from the germline V gene. The CDR3 sequence: CASSGRDNTIQYF. For the CDR3, the DNA is TGCGCCAGCAGTGGACGGGACAACACCATTCAGTACTTC.

The chain uses TRBV11-2 and TRBJ1-4, with 7 bases lining up with TRBD1. The germline CDR1 and CDR2 sequences are SGHAT and FQNNGV. V trimming: 4 bases; J trimming: 5 bases; junction bases outside the gene matches: 13. The CDR3 length is 17 residues. DNA for the CDR3: TGTGCCAGCAGCTCCGCCCCCCTCACAGGGGTGAATGAAAAACTGTTTTTT. This sequence encodes CASSSAPLTGVNEKLFF.

This chain connects TRBV28 to TRBJ1-2, with a weak D call TRBD1 (6 bases). V dropped 5 bases and J dropped 4 bases, with 17 bases sitting between them. Germline CDR1 and CDR2: MDHEN and SYDVKM. The CDR3 has 15 amino acids. CDR3 sequence (DNA): TGTGCCAGCAGTCAACCGGACAGAATACCCTATGGCTACACCTTC. It is translated as CASSQPDRIPYGYTF.

This sequence joins TRBV2 and TRBJ1-1, with 7 positions matching TRBD1. V gave up 5 bases and J gave up 0 bases; unmatched junction bases: 6. Germline CDR1 SNHLY, CDR2 FYNNEI. This CDR3 comprises 15 residues. CDR3 sequence (DNA): TGTGCCAGCAGTCCCCGGGACAGAGTGAACACTGAAGCTTTCTTT. Translation: CASSPRDRVNTEAFF.

This chain uses TRBV10-2 with TRBJ2-5, with unresolved D. The CDR3 totals 13 residues. Per germline, CDR1 WSHSY and CDR2 SAAADI. V was shortened by 3 bases and J by 9 bases, with 14 bases between the two germline ends. CDR3 in amino acids: CASSETLGVAQYF. DNA of the CDR3: TGCGCCAGCAGTGAAACCCTGGGCGTGGCCCAGTACTTC.

This chain connects TRBV28 to TRBJ1-2; D remains ambiguous. The CDR3 is 13 residues long. V was trimmed by 3 bases and J by 4 bases, leaving 9 bases between them. The germline V gene encodes CDR1 MDHEN and CDR2 SYDVKM. CDR3 bases: TGTGCCAGCAGTTTGCCAGTGCCCTATGGCTACACCTTC. It codes for CASSLPVPYGYTF.

The chain uses TRBV28 and TRBJ2-3; 7 bases are shared with TRBD1. Germline trimming cut 4 bases from V and 3 bases from J; bases unmatched to any gene: 13. The CDR3 contains 17 residues. CDR1 MDHEN and CDR2 SYDVKM come from the germline V gene. CDR3 in amino acids: CASSSTGLVRGTDTQYF. The CDR3 nucleotides read TGTGCCAGCAGTTCGACAGGGTTGGTTCGTGGGACAGATACGCAGTATTTT. The full variable domain, with the rest looked up from reference TRBV28 and TRBJ2-3, is DVKVTQSSRYLVKRTGEKVFLECVQDMDHENMFWYRQDPGLGLRLIYFSYDVKMKEKGDIPEGYSVSREKKERFSLILESASTNQTSMYLCASSSTGLVRGTDTQYFGPGTRLTVL.

This chain joins TRBV5-1 and TRBJ1-2; tentative D call: TRBD1 (5 bases). Germline values: CDR1 SGHRS, CDR2 YFSETQ. Trimming pared 0 bases from V and 3 bases from J, leaving 9 bases between. The CDR3 contains 14 residues. The CDR3 here is CASSLDVGDYGYTF. The DNA for the CDR3 is TGCGCCAGCAGCTTGGACGTAGGGGACTATGGCTACACCTTC. Using reference TRBV5-1 and TRBJ1-2 for the parts outside the CDR3, the full variable domain is KAGVTQTPRYLIKTRGQQVTLSCSPISGHRSVSWYQQTPGQGLQFLFEYFSETQRNKGNFPGRFSGRQFSNSRSEMNVSTLELGDSALYLCASSLDVGDYGYTFGSGTRLTVV.

The chain couples TRBV30 to TRBJ2-3, with a weak D call TRBD2 (6 bases). V shed 4 bases and J shed 6 bases, with 11 bases lying between them. The CDR3 length is 12 residues. The germline V gene has CDR1 GTSNPN and CDR2 SVGIG (reference sequence). CDR3 amino acids: CAWMRGGDTQYF. Written as DNA, the CDR3 is TGTGCCTGGATGCGGGGTGGGGATACGCAGTATTTT. The entire variable domain, with the rest obtained from reference TRBV30 and TRBJ2-3, is as follows: SQTIHQWPATLVQPVGSPLSLECTVEGTSNPNLYWYRQAAGRGLQLLFYSVGIGQISSEVPQNLSASRPQDRQFILSSKKLLLSDSGFYLCAWMRGGDTQYFGPGTRLTVL.

V usage is TRBV6-4 and J usage is TRBJ2-1; 11 nucleotides align to TRBD1. The germline gives CDR1 MRHNA, CDR2 SNTAGT. The CDR3 covers 15 residues. V lost 3 bases to trimming and J lost 2 bases; unmatched junction nucleotides: 0. DNA of the CDR3: TGTGCCAGCAGTGAGGGACAGGGGGCCTACAATGAGCAGTTCTTC. Protein product: CASSEGQGAYNEQFF.

Details on this clone: The junction shows a germline mismatch at one end, possibly a read error. The chain uses TRBV7-7 and TRBJ2-2; D is perhaps TRBD1 (6 bases). Germline V gives CDR1 SSHAT, CDR2 FNYEAQ (reference sequence). The CDR3 contains 16 residues. The CDR3 DNA sequence: TGTGCTAGCAGCTTACATATGGGGACAAACACCGGGGAGCTGTTTTTT. This gives the protein CASSLHMGTNTGELFF.

This clone was counted a single time. The V call is TRBV9, the J call TRBJ1-6; possible D gene TRBD1, 5 bases. Germline V gene data show CDR1 as SGDLS and CDR2 as YYNGEE. Trimming pared 0 bases from V and 7 bases from J, leaving 20 bases between. The CDR3 length is 18 residues. The CDR3 loop reads CASSVESPWQGVNSPLHF. In DNA form, the CDR3 reads TGTGCCAGCAGCGTAGAATCCCCTTGGCAGGGTGTGAATTCACCCCTCCACTTT.

This chain connects TRBV7-3 to TRBJ2-1, with 12 bases matching TRBD2. There are 15 residues in the CDR3. Germline CDR1 and CDR2: SGHTA and FQGTGA. J gave up 8 bases and V 5 bases, and 7 bases lay outside the gene matches. CDR3 nucleotides: TGTGCCAGCAGCCTAGGACTAGCGGGGAGGGATGAGCAGTTCTTC. Translation: CASSLGLAGRDEQFF.

The rearrangement joins TRBV4-3 to TRBJ1-4; a possible D gene is TRBD1 (6 bases). The V end was cut by 0 bases, the J end by 6 bases, with 14 bases between. This CDR3 comprises 16 residues. Germline V gene data show CDR1 as LGHNA and CDR2 as YSLEER. This chain's CDR3 is CASSQDHTGSDEKLFF. In DNA form, the CDR3 reads TGCGCCAGCAGCCAAGATCACACAGGGTCAGATGAAAAACTGTTTTTT.

This clone appeared a few times. The genes are TRBV9 and TRBJ2-1; D remains unclear. The CDR3 sequence is 11 residues long. V lost 3 bases, J lost 6 bases, and 4 bases lay in between. Germline V gene sequence: CDR1 SGDLS, CDR2 YYNGEE. The CDR3 region has the DNA TGTGCCAGCAGCGGGCCCAATGAGCAGTTCTTC. This translates into CASSGPNEQFF.